Listed here are 6 T cell receptor beta chains from one sample, sequenced in a study of T cells in Graves' hyperthyroidism and ophthalmopathy. Authors of the study amplified TCR beta CDR3 regions from RNA transcripts. Researchers ran a first-round RT-PCR on the TCR CDR3 using the HTBI primer set. TCRdb ran MiXCR on the multiplex PCR reads and lists one entry per CDR3 protein. The sample has approximately 370,000 distinct CDR3 sequences, approximately 17% seen once. The sequencing input was blood. All receptors derive from a young woman with Graves' hyperthyroidism that later progressed to Graves' ophthalmopathy.

The chain uses TRBV20-1 and TRBJ1-2; D not resolved. Germline V gene sequence: CDR1 DFQATT, CDR2 SNEGSKA (reference sequence). The V end lost 0 bases, the J end lost 2 bases, and 10 bases lay between the germline ends. This CDR3 region has 14 residues. CDR3 sequence: CSAREEHLNYGYTF. The DNA of the CDR3 is TGCAGTGCTAGAGAGGAACACTTAAACTATGGCTACACCTTC.

The chain has TRBV7-9 and TRBJ2-5; 10 nucleotides align to TRBD2. The CDR3 is 16 residues long. Losses at the gene ends were 0 bases for V and 3 bases for J; bases not matched to a gene: 4. Germline lookup yields CDR1 SEHNR and CDR2 FQNEAQ (reference sequence). CDR3 region: CASSLAPAGGKETQYF. The CDR3 coding sequence is TGTGCCAGCAGCTTAGCTCCAGCGGGGGGGAAAGAGACCCAGTACTTC.

The V call is TRBV24-1, the J call TRBJ1-5, with 9 bases that match TRBD1. The CDR3 covers 16 residues. V dropped 4 bases and J dropped 3; count of bases not matched to a gene: 6. Germline CDR1 and CDR2: KGHDR and SFDVKD. Here the CDR3 DNA reads TGTGCCACCAGTGAATCGACAGGGGGTTTCAATCAGCCCCAGCATTTT. Protein product: CATSESTGGFNQPQHF.

The rearrangement links TRBV15 to TRBJ2-5; 9 bases fit TRBD2. The CDR3 consists of 18 residues. CDR1 is LNHNV and CDR2 is YYDKDF in the germline V gene (reference sequence). The ends lost 0 bases at V and 5 bases at J; junction bases unmatched: 13. CDR3 nucleotide sequence: TGTGCCACCAGCAGAGAGATGCTAGCGGGGTTGGTAGGGGAGACCCAGTACTTC. It encodes CATSREMLAGLVGETQYF.

Ten or more counts support this clonotype. The V call is TRBV4-1, the J call TRBJ2-3, with 8 bases aligning to TRBD2. This CDR3 has 17 amino acids. The germline gives CDR1 MGHRA, CDR2 YSYEKL. The V and J ends lost 1 base and 0 bases, in that order; junction bases with no gene match: 6. CDR3: CASSQGRLAMSTDTQYF. The CDR3 DNA reads as TGCGCCAGCAGCCAAGGCCGACTAGCGATGAGCACAGATACGCAGTATTTT.

The sample holds many counts of this clonotype. The CDR3 nucleotides are TGTGCCAGCAGGAGGGGACAGGGAGTGCTGGGCTACACCTTC. This encodes CASRRGQGVLGYTF. V gene TRBV12-3 or TRBV12-4 combines with J gene TRBJ1-2, with 9 bases lining up with TRBD1. The CDR3 spans 14 residues. Trimming cost V 6 bases and J 8 bases; bases outside gene matches: 10.